This record covers a single T cell receptor beta chain. Its target is not known. This specimen comes from a study of Ad26.COV2.S vaccination and SARS-CoV-2 variants. Study context: The Ad26.COV2.S arm of the COV1001 trial was where the donor was placed. In the study, Ad26.COV2.S was injected intramuscularly once, or twice 56 days apart. Study outcomes and limitations: In TCR breadth and depth analyses, total T cell responses may have been underestimated.

Treatment noted: roughly 18 received Ad26.COV2.S at low or high dose, single or two shots; several received placebo; per-sample allocation not given. Sampling occurred on day 63 after the first vaccine or placebo injection. The assay was immunoSEQ multiplex PCR, and TCRdb's table has in-frame clones only and misses some. The data hold 450,000 to 550,000 clones, with roughly nine tenths observed a single time. The CDR3 runs 14 residues. CDR1 is MNHEY, CDR2 SVGAGI, per germline. Trimming shortened V by 5 bases and J by 0 bases, and 8 bases separated the two germline ends. Sequencing used peripheral blood, obtained in a trial of Ad26.COV2.S vaccine versus placebo. This sequence was found in a person aged 18-65 years who received the Ad26.COV2.S COVID-19 vaccine or a placebo. This chain uses TRBV6-5 with TRBJ1-3, with a possible D match to TRBD1 (5 bases). The CDR3 loop reads CASSRGLSGNTIYF. The CDR3 DNA follows: TGTGCCAGCAGTAGGGGACTCTCTGGAAACACCATATATTTT.